This TCR beta chain is from a study of T cells in women clearing cervical HPV infection. Trimming cost V 4 bases and J 3 bases; bases outside gene matches: 6. Germline V gene data show CDR1 as SGHRS and CDR2 as YFSETQ. The CDR3 sequence is 14 residues long. Average input was about 1.2 ug genomic DNA for immunoSEQ TCR beta CDR3 amplification. Profiling relied on immunoSEQ multiplex PCR, and the TCRdb table lists in-frame clones only, not all of them. Its clone listing holds 30,000 to 45,000 clones. Prevalent HPV16 infections were excluded; only incident single HPV16 infections included. In regard to this clone: What it binds is unknown. The read terminates 3 residues ahead of where the CDR3 ends, so the germline J gene completes it.

Overall study results and limits: TRBV6-7 relative abundance averaged 0.11% in cases and 0.15% to 0.2% in controls.

The rearrangement joins TRBV5-1 to TRBJ2-7; TRBD1 agrees at 8 bases. The sequencing sample was made of blood buffy coat. This receptor was identified in a woman between 18 and 75 years old with a cervical HPV16 infection that either progressed to CIN3+ or cleared (not recorded which). CDR3 in amino acids: CASSHSGTGYEQYF. The sequenced CDR3 bases are TGCGCCAGCAGCCACTCCGGGACAGGCTACGAG.